The 9 T cell receptor beta chains below come from one sample, sequenced in a study of blood T cell repertoires in COVID-19. Only in-frame clones appear in the TCRdb table, and some are missing; sequencing was by immunoSEQ multiplex PCR. The data contain about 250,000 clones, about 82% of them singletons. The source material was PBMCs or T cells enriched from blood (not recorded which). The receptor source for this set is a woman between 50 and 59 years old with acute COVID-19.

This sequence joins TRBV4-1 and TRBJ1-1, with 10 bases aligning to TRBD1. The CDR3 runs 14 residues. Trimming at V came to 4 bases and at J to 7 bases, leaving 6 bases not matched to a gene. Germline V lookup: CDR1 MGHRA, CDR2 YSYEKL. CDR3 coding DNA: TGCGCCAGCAGCCGCCGGGACAGGGGTGATGAAGCTTTCTTT. Translated: CASSRRDRGDEAFF.

This rearrangement joins TRBV7-8 to TRBJ2-1; a possible D gene is TRBD1 (6 bases). CDR1 is SGHVS, CDR2 FQNEAQ, per germline. Trimming took 5 bases from V and 0 from J, leaving 14 bases between them. The CDR3 runs to 16 residues. The CDR3 sequence: CASSPGGLSSYNEQFF. CDR3 sequence (DNA): TGTGCCAGCAGCCCTGGGGGCCTAAGCTCCTACAATGAGCAGTTCTTC.

V and J are TRBV5-1 and TRBJ1-1, with a weak D call TRBD1 (5 bases). V lost 4 bases and J lost 11, with 21 bases in between. Germline V gene data show CDR1 as SGHRS and CDR2 as YFSETQ. The CDR3 consists of 14 residues. The CDR3 DNA follows: TGCGCCAGCAGCCCCTCTGTCGGGGGAGTAGATGCTTTCTTT. Protein: CASSPSVGGVDAFF.

The chain has TRBV9 and TRBJ1-1; D remains unclear. The CDR3 is 16 residues long. The V gene lost 2 bases and the J gene lost 0 bases, with 14 bases spanning the gap. Germline V gene data show CDR1 as SGDLS and CDR2 as YYNGEE. The CDR3 DNA sequence: TGTGCCAGCAGCGTTTCTCCTGTTTTCGTGAACACTGAAGCTTTCTTT. Translated, it gives CASSVSPVFVNTEAFF.

This chain connects TRBV5-6 to TRBJ1-2, with 11 bases identical to TRBD1. V trimming: 0 bases; J trimming: 6 bases; junction bases outside the gene matches: 7. CDR1 is SGHDT, CDR2 YYEEEE, per germline. The CDR3 is 16 amino acids. The CDR3 here is CASSLEGRTGGNGYTF. The DNA of the CDR3 is TGTGCCAGCAGCTTGGAAGGCCGGACAGGGGGCAATGGCTACACCTTC. The full variable domain, rest sourced from reference TRBV5-6 and TRBJ1-2, is DAGVTQSPTHLIKTRGQQVTLRCSPKSGHDTVSWYQQALGQGPQFIFQYYEEEERQRGNFPDRFSGHQFPNYSSELNVNALLLGDSALYLCASSLEGRTGGNGYTFGSGTRLTVV.

This clone was recorded only once. V gene TRBV7-8 combines with J gene TRBJ1-4; 7 nucleotides align to TRBD1. CDR1 and CDR2 (germline): SGHVS, FQNEAQ. Losses at the gene ends were 0 bases for V and 8 bases for J; bases not matched to a gene: 6. CDR3 length equals 15 residues. Here the CDR3 DNA reads TGTGCCAGCAGCTTAGCGACAGGGACTGGCGAAAAACTGTTTTTT. Amino acids: CASSLATGTGEKLFF.

This clone appeared once. The chain combines TRBV4-2 with TRBJ2-2, with D hard to call. Trimming pared 0 bases from V and 3 bases from J, leaving 11 bases between. CDR3 size: 16 residues. The germline CDR1 and CDR2 sequences are LGHNA and YNFKEQ. In nucleotides, the CDR3 is TGTGCCAGCAGCCAAGATTCTGGCGGTTACACCGGGGAGCTGTTTTTT. Protein: CASSQDSGGYTGELFF.

The V and J genes are TRBV2 and TRBJ1-4; D is possibly TRBD1 (6 bases). Germline lookup yields CDR1 SNHLY and CDR2 FYNNEI. V lost 8 bases, J lost 1 base, and 14 bases lay in between. The CDR3 spans 15 residues. The CDR3 nucleotides are TGTGCCAGCGGCAGGGGCGGAAGAACTAATGAAAAACTGTTTTTT. Translated: CASGRGGRTNEKLFF.

This clone was counted once. V usage is TRBV19 and J usage is TRBJ1-5, with D perhaps matching TRBD1 (6 bases). CDR1 is LNHDA, CDR2 SQIVND, per germline (reference sequence). CDR3 length equals 15 residues. V lost 7 bases, J lost 3 bases, and 16 bases lay in between. CDR3 sequence (DNA): TGTGCCAGTACCACAACTGACAGGAACAATCAGCCCCAGCATTTT. Residues: CASTTTDRNNQPQHF. Based on the CDR3 plus reference TRBV19 and TRBJ1-5, the full variable domain is DGGITQSPKYLFRKEGQNVTLSCEQNLNHDAMYWYRQDPGQGLRLIYYSQIVNDFQKGDIAEGYSVSREKKESFPLTVTSAQKNPTAFYLCASTTTDRNNQPQHFGDGTRLSIL.